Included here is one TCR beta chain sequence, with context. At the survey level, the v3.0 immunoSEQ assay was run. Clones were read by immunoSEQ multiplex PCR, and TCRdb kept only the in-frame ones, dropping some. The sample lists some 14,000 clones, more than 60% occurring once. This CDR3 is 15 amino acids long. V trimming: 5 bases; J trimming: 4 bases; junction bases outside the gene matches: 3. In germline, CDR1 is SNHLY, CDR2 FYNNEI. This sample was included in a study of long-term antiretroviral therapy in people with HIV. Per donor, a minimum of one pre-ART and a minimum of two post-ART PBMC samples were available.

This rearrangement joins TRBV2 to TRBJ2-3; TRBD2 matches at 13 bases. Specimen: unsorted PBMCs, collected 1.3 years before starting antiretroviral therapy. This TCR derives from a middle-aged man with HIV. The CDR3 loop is CASSPLAGGPDTQYF. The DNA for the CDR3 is TGTGCCAGCAGTCCACTAGCGGGGGGGCCAGATACGCAGTATTTT.